This T cell receptor (beta chain) originates from a study of T cells in narcolepsy. For the study at large: Donors had narcolepsy type 1 or type 2, or were healthy controls. Study conclusions and caveats: HCRT-specific and TRIB2-specific autoreactive clonotypes appeared among same-patient CSF and blood CD4+ clonotypes. Autoreactive clonotypes reportedly recurred in blood of same and different patients, not controls.

Turning to this clone: As yet, its antigen is unknown.

J was trimmed by 4 bases and V by 5 bases; bases with no gene match: 5. The V gene's germline CDR1 is PRHDT and CDR2 FYEKMQ (reference sequence). This CDR3 has 13 amino acids. Assay used: immunoSEQ multiplex PCR; TCRdb lists only in-frame clones, some missing. The table lists 35,000 to 40,000 clones, approximately 85% of them singletons, with approximately 1.7% in the top ten. The chain couples TRBV13 to TRBJ2-7; 7 positions match TRBD2. The sequenced material came from CD45RA- memory CD4+ T cells from PBMCs. This TCR derives from a human donor with narcolepsy. CDR3 loop: CASSRAGTYEQYF. The CDR3 DNA follows: TGTGCCAGCAGCCGAGCGGGGACTTACGAGCAGTACTTC.